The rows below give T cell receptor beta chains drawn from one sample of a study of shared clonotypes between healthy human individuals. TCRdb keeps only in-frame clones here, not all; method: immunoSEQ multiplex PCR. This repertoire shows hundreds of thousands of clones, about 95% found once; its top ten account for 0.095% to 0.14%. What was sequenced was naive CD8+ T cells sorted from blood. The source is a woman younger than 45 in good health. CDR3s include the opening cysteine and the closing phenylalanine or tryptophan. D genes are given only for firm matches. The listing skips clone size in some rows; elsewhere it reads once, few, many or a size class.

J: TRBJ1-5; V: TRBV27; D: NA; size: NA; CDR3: CASSFGRGNQPQHF; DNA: TGTGCCAGCAGTTTCGGACGGGGCAATCAGCCCCAGCATTTT
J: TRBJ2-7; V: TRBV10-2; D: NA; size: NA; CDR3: CASSVQGSEQYF; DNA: TGCGCCAGCAGTGTACAGGGAAGCGAGCAGTACTTC
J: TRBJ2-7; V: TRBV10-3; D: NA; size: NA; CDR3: CAISEDGSAYEQYF; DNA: TGTGCCATCAGTGAGGACGGATCTGCCTACGAGCAGTACTTC
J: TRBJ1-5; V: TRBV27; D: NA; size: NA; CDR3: CASSLSWDYSNQPQHF; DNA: TGTGCCAGCAGTTTATCGTGGGATTATAGCAATCAGCCCCAGCATTTT
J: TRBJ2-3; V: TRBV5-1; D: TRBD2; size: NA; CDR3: CASSERGPTDTQYF; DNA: TGCGCCAGCAGTGAGCGGGGACCCACAGATACGCAGTATTTT
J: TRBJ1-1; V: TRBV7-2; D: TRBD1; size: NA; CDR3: CASSFRTGPSAEAFF; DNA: TGTGCCAGCAGCTTCCGGACAGGGCCCTCCGCTGAAGCTTTCTTT
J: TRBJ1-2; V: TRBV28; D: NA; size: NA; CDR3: CASSPWGVEFYGYTF; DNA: TGTGCCAGCAGTCCATGGGGGGTTGAATTCTATGGCTACACCTTC
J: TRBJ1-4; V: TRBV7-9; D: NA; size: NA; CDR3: CASLPGGGFGEKLFF; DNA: TGTGCCAGCCTGCCGGGTGGGGGCTTCGGTGAAAAACTGTTTTTT
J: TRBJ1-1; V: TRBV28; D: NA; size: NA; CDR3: CASSLTLNTEAFF; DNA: TGTGCCAGCAGTTTAACTTTGAACACTGAAGCTTTCTTT
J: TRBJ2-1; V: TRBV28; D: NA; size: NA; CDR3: CASSPTVGWDNEQFF; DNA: TGTGCCAGCAGTCCAACCGTAGGGTGGGACAATGAGCAGTTCTTC
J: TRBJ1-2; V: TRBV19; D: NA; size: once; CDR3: CASSHGQLSNYGYTF; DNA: TGTGCCAGTAGCCACGGACAGCTCAGTAACTATGGCTACACCTTC
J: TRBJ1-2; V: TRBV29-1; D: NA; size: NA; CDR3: CSVESPWQPYGYTF; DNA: TGCAGCGTTGAAAGTCCATGGCAGCCCTATGGCTACACCTTC
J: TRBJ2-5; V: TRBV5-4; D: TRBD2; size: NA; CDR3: CASSLRLAEETQYF; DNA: TGTGCCAGCAGCTTGAGGCTAGCGGAAGAGACCCAGTACTTC
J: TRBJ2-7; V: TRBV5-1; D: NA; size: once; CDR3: CASSQDGNYEQYF; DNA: TGCGCCAGCAGCCAAGACGGAAATTACGAGCAGTACTTC
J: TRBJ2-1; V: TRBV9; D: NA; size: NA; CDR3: CASSRDNGWEQFF; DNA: TGTGCCAGCAGCAGAGATAACGGGTGGGAGCAGTTCTTC
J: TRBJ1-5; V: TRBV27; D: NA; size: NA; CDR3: CASSPRVGPPQHF; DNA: TGTGCCAGCAGTCCCAGGGTAGGTCCGCCCCAGCATTTT
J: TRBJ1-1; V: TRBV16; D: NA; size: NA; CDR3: CASSQSSSTVKAFF; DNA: TGTGCCAGCAGCCAATCGTCCTCAACCGTCAAAGCTTTCTTT
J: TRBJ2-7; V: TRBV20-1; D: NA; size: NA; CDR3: CSARFIDEQYF; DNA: TGCAGTGCTAGGTTCATTGACGAGCAGTACTTC
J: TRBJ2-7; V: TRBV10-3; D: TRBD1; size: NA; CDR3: CAIATGVEQYF; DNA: TGTGCCATCGCGACAGGGGTCGAGCAGTACTTC
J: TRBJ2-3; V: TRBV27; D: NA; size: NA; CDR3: CASSPGATSTDTQYF; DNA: TGTGCCAGCAGCCCCGGGGCTACTAGCACAGATACGCAGTATTTT
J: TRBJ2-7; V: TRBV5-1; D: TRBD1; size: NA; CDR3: CASRAGGVIPPSEEQYF; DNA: TGCGCCAGCAGGGCAGGGGGCGTAATTCCCCCTTCGGAGGAGCAGTACTTC
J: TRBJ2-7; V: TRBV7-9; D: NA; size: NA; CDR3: CASSYSFEQYF; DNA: TGTGCCAGCAGCTACTCATTCGAGCAGTACTTC
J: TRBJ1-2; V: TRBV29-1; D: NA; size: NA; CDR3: CSVKNSYGYTF; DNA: TGCAGCGTTAAGAACTCATATGGCTACACCTTC
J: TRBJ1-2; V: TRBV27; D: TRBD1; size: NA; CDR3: CASSPQGAWGYTF; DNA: TGTGCCAGCAGTCCGCAGGGGGCGTGGGGCTACACCTTC
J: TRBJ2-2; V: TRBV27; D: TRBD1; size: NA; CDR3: CASQTGGVFGELFF; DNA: TGTGCCAGCCAGACAGGGGGCGTTTTCGGGGAGCTGTTTTTT
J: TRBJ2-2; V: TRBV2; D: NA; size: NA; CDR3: CASSGPGQNTGELFF; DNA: TGTGCCAGCAGTGGGCCGGGACAGAACACCGGGGAGCTGTTTTTT
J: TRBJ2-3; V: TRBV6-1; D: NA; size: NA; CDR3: CASSEAGQWADTQYF; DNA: TGTGCCAGCAGTGAAGCTGGGCAGTGGGCAGATACGCAGTATTTT